A single sample gave rise to the 32 T cell receptor beta chains below, sequenced in a study. Treg sorting used a CD4+CD25+CD127-/low gate. A single record per CDR3 protein comes from TCRdb applying MiXCR to the 5' RACE reads. This repertoire shows roughly 58,000 distinct CDR3 sequences, under 25% found once; its top ten account for 2.5% to 4%. The sample taken for sequencing was tumor-infiltrating Tregs sorted from the breast tumor. The receptors were sampled from a female donor with breast cancer.

The sample holds a few counts of this clonotype. This chain's CDR3 is CASSYSGGRFNSPLHF. CDR3 coding DNA: TGTGCCAGCAGTTACTCGGGGGGGCGCTTTAATTCACCCCTCCACTTT. This rearrangement joins TRBV6-5 to TRBJ1-6, with D tentatively TRBD1 (6 bases). V dropped 0 bases and J dropped 6 bases, with 12 bases sitting between them. This CDR3 comprises 16 residues. Germline V CDR1 and CDR2: MNHEY, SVGAGI.

The sample holds a few counts of this clonotype. CDR3 nucleotides: TGTGCCAGCAGCCAAGAAACAGGTCCCTACGAGCAGTACTTC. Translating it yields CASSQETGPYEQYF. This chain uses TRBV14 with TRBJ2-7, with a tentative D call TRBD1 (5 bases). Trimming shortened V by 0 bases and J by 2 bases, and 8 bases separated the two germline ends. The CDR3 spans 14 residues. Germline-derived CDR1 and CDR2 are SGHDN and FVKESK.

The sample holds a few counts of this clonotype. The chain combines TRBV7-9 with TRBJ2-2, with a weak D call TRBD2 (6 bases). The ends were cut back, 5 bases at V and 4 bases at J, with 17 bases in the middle. Germline CDR1 SEHNR, CDR2 FQNEAQ (reference sequence). This CDR3 contains 16 residues. CDR3 bases: TGTGCCAGCAGCCCAGACCGGGGAGCGGGCACCGGGGAGCTGTTTTTT. This codes for CASSPDRGAGTGELFF.

This clonotype came up a few times. This chain joins TRBV7-3 and TRBJ2-2; TRBD2 matches at 9 bases. The CDR3 sequence is 15 residues long. Per the germline V gene, CDR1 is SGHTA and CDR2 is FQGTGA. V trimming: 5 bases; J trimming: 6 bases; junction bases outside the gene matches: 7. In DNA form, the CDR3 reads TGTGCCAGCAGCCCAGCGGGAGGTAGACCCGGGGAGCTGTTTTTT. Protein product: CASSPAGGRPGELFF.

J is TRBJ2-7 and V is TRBV6-6; TRBD2 aligns across 14 bases. The CDR3 is 14 amino acids. The germline gives CDR1 MNHNY, CDR2 SVGAGI (reference sequence). V lost 2 bases, J lost 6 bases, and 0 bases stayed unmatched. CDR3 amino acids: CASSYGTSGSEQYF. The DNA of the CDR3 is TGTGCCAGCAGTTACGGGACTAGCGGGAGCGAGCAGTACTTC.

This clonotype was seen ten or more times. V is TRBV7-2 and J is TRBJ2-5; D gene unclear. V shed 0 bases and J shed 4 bases, with 12 bases lying between them. Germline-derived CDR1 and CDR2 are SGHTA and FQGNSA. The CDR3 loop spans 15 amino acids. The CDR3 DNA reads as TGTGCCAGCAGCTTAGCGCGGTCCCGCCTAGAGACCCAGTACTTC. Protein: CASSLARSRLETQYF.

This clonotype has only a few counts. The genes are TRBV6-2 or TRBV6-3 and TRBJ2-4; 9 bases line up with TRBD2. V was clipped by 2 bases and J by 4 bases; unmatched bases: 6. CDR1 is MNHEY, CDR2 SVGEGT, per germline. The CDR3 totals 16 residues. The CDR3 here is CASSYSLAGTKNIQYF. The CDR3 nucleotides are TGTGCCAGCAGTTACAGCCTAGCGGGAACAAAAAACATTCAGTACTTC.

The table lists this clonotype with a count of one. This could be a read error, since a much larger clone is one nucleotide away. The V and J genes are TRBV7-9 and TRBJ2-3; 9 bases align to TRBD2. V lost 4 bases to trimming and J lost 0 bases; unmatched junction nucleotides: 5. Germline V gene sequence: CDR1 SEHNR, CDR2 FQNEAQ (reference sequence). The CDR3 runs 16 residues. CDR3 loop: CASSCSLAGSTDTQYF. In DNA, the CDR3 is TGTGCCAGCAGCTGTTCCCTAGCGGGGAGCACAGATACGCAGTATTTT.

Regarding this clonotype: One end of the junction fails to match germline, which may point to a read error. The rearrangement joins TRBV7-9 to TRBJ2-2; TRBD1 matches 8 bases. CDR3 length equals 15 residues. Germline V CDR1 and CDR2: SEHNR, FQNEAQ (reference sequence). The chain's CDR3 is CTSSLGTGSYGELFF. The CDR3 DNA sequence: TGTACCAGCAGCTTAGGGACAGGTTCCTACGGGGAGCTGTTTTTT.

This chain links TRBV6-1 with TRBJ2-1; 10 positions match TRBD2. The CDR3 has 14 residues. Germline CDR1 is MNHNS and CDR2 is SASEGT. V lost 3 bases, J lost 5 bases, and 1 base stayed unmatched. The chain's CDR3 is CASSDSGGDNEQFF. CDR3 in DNA: TGTGCCAGCAGTGACAGCGGGGGGGACAATGAGCAGTTCTTC.

This clonotype was seen a few times. The chain couples TRBV5-6 to TRBJ1-2, with D hard to call. Germline lookup yields CDR1 SGHDT and CDR2 YYEEEE. V lost 5 bases to trimming and J lost 2 bases, with 28 bases between them. The CDR3 is made up of 19 amino acids. The CDR3 sequence: CASRAWYQEVLESNYGYTF. Here the CDR3 DNA reads TGTGCCAGCAGAGCATGGTACCAAGAAGTTTTGGAGTCGAACTATGGCTACACCTTC.

A note on this clonotype: This may be a read error: a much more frequent sequence differs by one nucleotide. The CDR3 DNA is TGCGCCAGCAGCCCTGGCACAGGAAACACTGAAGCTTGCTTT. As protein: CASSPGTGNTEACF. The rearrangement joins TRBV5-1 to TRBJ1-1; D is perhaps TRBD1 (5 bases). This CDR3 has 14 amino acids. Germline CDR1 and CDR2: SGHRS and YFSETQ.

Turning to this clonotype: One base away lies a much larger clone, so this may be a sequencing read error. The final CDR3 position lacks the conserved phenylalanine or tryptophan, pointing to a likely read error. CDR3 nucleotides: TGCGCCAGCAGCCCCCGGCCCGCGGGCACTGAAGCTTTCCTT. It translates to CASSPRPAGTEAFL. This sequence joins TRBV5-1 and TRBJ1-1; no clear D gene. Trimming pared 4 bases from V and 4 bases from J, leaving 14 bases between. Germline values: CDR1 SGHRS, CDR2 YFSETQ. CDR3 size: 14 residues.

Points on this clonotype: The junction differs from germline at one of its ends, possibly a read error. The chain combines TRBV5-1 with TRBJ2-7, with 10 bases fitting TRBD2. CDR3 size: 14 residues. Per germline, CDR1 SGHRS and CDR2 YFSETQ. CDR3 sequence reads: CTSRGVAGGYEQYF. Written as DNA, the CDR3 is TGCACCAGCAGAGGGGTAGCGGGAGGATACGAGCAGTACTTC.

The table lists this clonotype with a few counts. The chain employs TRBV20-1 and TRBJ1-6, with D unclear. Germline CDR1 is DFQATT and CDR2 is SNEGSKA (reference sequence). Trimming left V 6 bases short and J 7 bases short, with 19 bases between. The CDR3 extends over 15 amino acids. This CDR3 is CSAAVLAQRNSPLHF. CDR3 sequence (DNA): TGCAGTGCCGCCGTACTGGCGCAGAGGAATTCACCCCTCCACTTT.

For this clonotype: This may be a read error: a much more frequent sequence differs by one nucleotide. The chain uses TRBV20-1 and TRBJ2-1; D is ambiguous. The CDR3 runs to 11 residues. Germline V lookup: CDR1 DFQATT, CDR2 SNEGSKA (reference sequence). In nucleotides, the CDR3 is TGCAGTGCTAGAGACTACAATGGGCAGTTCTTC. Amino acids: CSARDYNGQFF.

To note about this clonotype: This could be a read error, since a much larger clone is one nucleotide away. This chain connects TRBV10-2 to TRBJ1-5, with D uncertain. Trimming pared 6 bases from V and 5 bases from J, leaving 11 bases between. This CDR3 is built from 13 residues. Germline CDR1 and CDR2: WSHSY and SAAADI. The CDR3 sequence: CASRERVYQPQHF. Written as DNA, the CDR3 is TGCGCCAGCAGAGAGAGAGTGTATCAGCCCCAGCATTTT.

Here the CDR3 DNA reads TGTGCCAGCAGTTCGGAGACAGGGGCCAGGGAAAAACTGTTTTTT. Protein sequence: CASSSETGAREKLFF. The chain recombines TRBV6-5 with TRBJ1-4, with 8 bases fitting TRBD1. Germline CDR1 MNHEY, CDR2 SVGAGI. Trimming took 4 bases from V and 8 from J; bases not matched to a gene: 9. The CDR3 loop spans 15 amino acids.

Concerning this clonotype: This may stem from a read error, because a much larger clone lies one nucleotide away. V and J are TRBV20-1 and TRBJ2-1; perhaps TRBD2 as D (6 bases). The CDR3 consists of 14 residues. Germline-derived CDR1 and CDR2 are DFQATT and SNEGSKA (reference sequence). This CDR3 is CGAQKPGLFNEQFF. The DNA of the CDR3 is TGCGGTGCTCAGAAACCGGGACTGTTCAATGAGCAGTTCTTC.

The chain employs TRBV5-6 and TRBJ1-1; 7 bases line up with TRBD1. The CDR3 is made up of 14 amino acids. The V gene end was trimmed by 7 bases and the J gene end by 0 bases; junction bases not matched to a gene: 6. CDR1 SGHDT and CDR2 YYEEEE come from the germline V gene. CDR3 bases: TGTGCCAGCCTCCGGACAGGATTGAACACTGAAGCTTTCTTT. Translation: CASLRTGLNTEAFF.

The V call is TRBV7-2, the J call TRBJ2-2; tentatively, D is TRBD1 (5 bases). The CDR3 extends over 14 amino acids. CDR1 is SGHTA, CDR2 FQGNSA, per germline. Trimming cost V 5 bases and J 1 base, with 8 bases left between them. In DNA form, the CDR3 reads TGTGCCAGCAGCCCACAGGTGAACACCGGGGAGCTGTTTTTT. It codes for CASSPQVNTGELFF.

This clonotype showed up just a few times. J is TRBJ1-1 and V is TRBV9, with 7 bases fitting TRBD1. V was pared by 1 base and J by 7 bases, with 13 bases of the junction left unmatched. The CDR3 has 16 residues. Germline-derived CDR1 and CDR2 are SGDLS and YYNGEE. The CDR3 loop is CASSVRRQGRKGEAFF. CDR3 DNA: TGTGCCAGCAGCGTACGGAGACAGGGAAGGAAGGGTGAAGCTTTCTTT.

This clonotype was counted many times. The V gene is TRBV4-2, the J gene TRBJ2-7; 7 bases map to TRBD1. This CDR3 is 20 amino acids long. The trim removed 0 bases at V and 3 bases at J, leaving 20 bases unmatched. Germline V gene data show CDR1 as LGHNA and CDR2 as YNFKEQ. The CDR3 coding sequence is TGTGCCAGCAGCCAAGAAAATTCAGGGGACAGCCGACTAAAGGTCTACGAGCAGTACTTC. Amino acid sequence: CASSQENSGDSRLKVYEQYF.

The sample holds many counts of this clonotype. The V call is TRBV7-9, the J call TRBJ2-3; D is uncertain. Trimming removed 5 bases at V and 6 bases at J, with 12 bases between. The CDR3 is made up of 13 amino acids. Germline assignment: CDR1 SEHNR and CDR2 FQNEAQ (reference sequence). The CDR3 DNA follows: TGTGCCAGCAGCGCTGGCGGATCGGATACGCAGTATTTT. Translated, it gives CASSAGGSDTQYF. The variable domain in full, with the rest retrieved from reference TRBV7-9 and TRBJ2-3, is DTGVSQNPRHKITKRGQNVTFRCDPISEHNRLYWYRQTLGQGPEFLTYFQNEAQLEKSRLLSDRFSAERPKGSFSTLEIQRTEQGDSAMYLCASSAGGSDTQYFGPGTRLTVL.

This clonotype was seen a few times. The CDR3, as DNA: TGTGCCTGGACTAGACTAGCCCTTAGCACAGATACGCAGTATTTT. It is translated as CAWTRLALSTDTQYF. J is TRBJ2-3 and V is TRBV30; TRBD2 aligns across 7 bases. CDR3 length: 15 amino acids. The V gene end was trimmed by 4 bases and the J gene end by 0 bases; junction bases not matched to a gene: 7. Germline V gives CDR1 GTSNPN, CDR2 SVGIG (reference sequence).

V and J are TRBV7-2 and TRBJ1-2, with D unresolved. Germline CDR1 is SGHTA and CDR2 is FQGNSA. The CDR3 totals 14 residues. V was trimmed by 2 bases and J by 2 bases, leaving 9 bases between them. CDR3 protein: CASSLQSGNYGYTF. Written as DNA, the CDR3 is TGTGCCAGCAGCTTACAGTCTGGAAACTATGGCTACACCTTC.

This clonotype was detected only a few times. The chain employs TRBV29-1 and TRBJ1-3; a weak D match, TRBD1 (5 bases). Germline lookup yields CDR1 SQVTM and CDR2 ANQGSEA. The CDR3 is made up of 13 amino acids. Trimming cost V 4 bases and J 4 bases, with 11 bases left between them. The CDR3, as DNA: TGCAGCGTTGTGGCAGGGTTCGGAAACACCATATATTTT. Protein: CSVVAGFGNTIYF.

This clonotype has at least ten counts. V gene TRBV12-3 or TRBV12-4 combines with J gene TRBJ1-6; 12 bases line up with TRBD1. This CDR3 has 16 residues. V shed 5 bases and J 8 bases; nucleotides not matched to a gene: 7. The CDR3 here is CASSARDRGRYSPLHF. CDR3 nucleotide sequence: TGTGCCAGCAGTGCCCGGGACAGGGGGCGGTATTCACCCCTCCACTTT.

The chain has TRBV2 and TRBJ1-1; a weak D match, TRBD1 (5 bases). The germline V and J ends were trimmed by 10 bases and 3 bases, with 12 bases remaining between them. Germline V gives CDR1 SNHLY, CDR2 FYNNEI. This CDR3 comprises 12 residues. CDR3 region: CATSTADTEAFF. As DNA, the CDR3 is TGTGCCACTTCGACAGCCGACACTGAAGCTTTCTTT.

The chain carries TRBV7-2 and TRBJ1-4; D possibly corresponds to TRBD1 (6 bases). CDR3 length: 15 residues. Germline assignment: CDR1 SGHTA and CDR2 FQGNSA. V lost 0 bases, J lost 8 bases, and 13 bases lay in between. The CDR3 coding sequence is TGTGCCAGCAGCTTAGCGCGGACAGCGAAAGAAAAACTGTTTTTT. The encoded protein is CASSLARTAKEKLFF.

A remark on this clonotype: As the CDR3 is not closed by the conserved phenylalanine or tryptophan, this likely results from a read error. This rearrangement joins TRBV5-1 to TRBJ2-3; D is uncertain. The CDR3 sequence is 13 residues long. The germline V and J ends were trimmed by 0 bases and 5 bases, with 7 bases remaining between them. Germline V gene lookup returns CDR1 SGHRS and CDR2 YFSETQ. CDR3 coding DNA: TGCGCCAGCAGCTTGGCAGGCGAAGATACGCAGTATATT. This encodes CASSLAGEDTQYI.

This clonotype was observed a few times. The chain combines TRBV5-6 with TRBJ1-1; tentatively, D is TRBD1 (5 bases). Germline V gives CDR1 SGHDT, CDR2 YYEEEE. There are 12 residues in the CDR3. V lost 4 bases to trimming and J lost 4 bases, with 8 bases between them. The CDR3 here is CASSGGTTEAFF. CDR3 bases: TGTGCCAGCAGCGGCGGGACCACTGAAGCTTTCTTT.